This paragraph reports one T cell receptor beta chain. This sample stems from a study of control samples from healthy donors and cancer patients. Clones were sequenced by immunoSEQ multiplex PCR, and TCRdb holds only the in-frame ones, with some missing. The table includes more than 45,000 clones, approximately 93% detected once. The sequencing input was PBMCs. This TCR was sampled from a woman aged 45-60 years with head and neck cancer.

The CDR3 DNA is TGTGCCAGCAGCCAAGATCTCGGGAGACTGAACACTGAAGCTTTCTTT. It is translated as CASSQDLGRLNTEAFF. The gene calls are TRBV4-2 and TRBJ1-1; D gene uncertain. V gave up 0 bases and J gave up 0 bases, with 11 bases separating them. This CDR3 has 16 residues. Germline lookup yields CDR1 LGHNA and CDR2 YNFKEQ.